Below are 29 T cell receptor beta chains sequenced from a single sample in a study of cytomegalovirus exposure and HLA in healthy donors. In the PCR, 60 Vbeta and 13 Jbeta primers were used. Sequenced by immunoSEQ multiplex PCR; TCRdb stores in-frame clones only, minus some. The sample yields about 190,000 clones, 65% to 75% seen once. Sequenced input: PBMCs. The source is a man aged 25-40 years in good health and CMV-seropositive.

The chain joins TRBV30 to TRBJ1-1; 12 positions agree with TRBD1. The CDR3 has 16 residues. The germline gives CDR1 GTSNPN, CDR2 SVGIG (reference sequence). Trimming cost V 0 bases and J 1 base; bases outside gene matches: 3. CDR3 nucleotide sequence: TGTGCCTGGAGTGTAGGGACAGGGGGCAGGAACACTGAAGCTTTCTTT. This encodes CAWSVGTGGRNTEAFF. The whole variable domain, remainder taken from reference TRBV30 and TRBJ1-1, is SQTIHQWPATLVQPVGSPLSLECTVEGTSNPNLYWYRQAAGRGLQLLFYSVGIGQISSEVPQNLSASRPQDRQFILSSKKLLLSDSGFYLCAWSVGTGGRNTEAFFGQGTRLTVV.

The genes are TRBV2 and TRBJ2-1; D remains unclear. V was shortened by 8 bases and J by 8 bases, with 13 bases between the two germline ends. This CDR3 contains 12 residues. Germline CDR1 reads SNHLY; CDR2 reads FYNNEI. CDR3 sequence (DNA): TGTGCCAGCCCCCGCCTCTCGGATGAGCAGTTCTTC. Its protein is CASPRLSDEQFF.

Here the CDR3 reads CASSTPPGLPYEQYF. CDR3 DNA sequence: TGTGCCAGCAGTACCCCTCCGGGACTACCCTACGAGCAGTACTTC. The chain carries TRBV28 and TRBJ2-7; 7 nucleotides line up with TRBD2. Germline CDR1 is MDHEN and CDR2 is SYDVKM. There are 15 residues in the CDR3. The V segment lost 5 bases and the J segment 2 bases; nucleotides outside the gene matches: 9. The whole variable domain, filled in from reference TRBV28 and TRBJ2-7, reads DVKVTQSSRYLVKRTGEKVFLECVQDMDHENMFWYRQDPGLGLRLIYFSYDVKMKEKGDIPEGYSVSREKKERFSLILESASTNQTSMYLCASSTPPGLPYEQYFGPGTRLTVT.

V and J are TRBV27 and TRBJ2-5; the D is unclear. Germline V CDR1 and CDR2: MNHEY, SMNVEV (reference sequence). The V end lost 6 bases, the J end lost 9 bases, and 11 bases lay between the germline ends. There are 11 residues in the CDR3. CDR3 residues: CASSRSEAQYF. CDR3 nucleotides: TGTGCCAGCAGCCGAAGCGAGGCCCAGTACTTC.

V gene TRBV9 combines with J gene TRBJ2-5; no clear D. This CDR3 has 15 residues. Germline-derived CDR1 and CDR2 are SGDLS and YYNGEE. V dropped 0 bases and J dropped 1 base, with 10 bases sitting between them. The CDR3 protein is CASSVGGASQETQYF. The DNA for the CDR3 is TGTGCCAGCAGCGTAGGCGGAGCCAGCCAAGAGACCCAGTACTTC.

The chain couples TRBV6-5 to TRBJ2-5; D not resolved. V was clipped by 0 bases and J by 3 bases, with 11 bases between them. The CDR3 totals 15 residues. Germline CDR1 MNHEY, CDR2 SVGAGI. CDR3 sequence: CASSYSRLQEETQYF. The CDR3, as DNA: TGTGCCAGCAGTTACTCACGGCTGCAGGAAGAGACCCAGTACTTC.

The CDR3 here is CASSSTGAGGQPQHF. The CDR3 nucleotides are TGTGCCAGCAGTTCTACAGGGGCAGGGGGTCAGCCCCAGCATTTT. This sequence joins TRBV28 and TRBJ1-5; 7 bases are a match to TRBD1. In germline, CDR1 is MDHEN, CDR2 SYDVKM. The ends lost 4 bases at V and 6 bases at J; junction bases unmatched: 9. The CDR3 is 15 residues long.

The chain uses TRBV11-1 and TRBJ2-7, with 9 bases lining up with TRBD1. Germline V gene data show CDR1 as SGHAT and CDR2 as FQDESV (reference sequence). The CDR3 spans 15 residues. V trimming: 5 bases; J trimming: 5 bases; junction bases outside the gene matches: 10. Here the CDR3 reads CASSQPGQGVDEQYF. The CDR3 DNA follows: TGTGCCAGCAGCCAACCGGGACAGGGCGTAGACGAGCAGTACTTC. Full variable domain (missing parts from reference TRBV11-1 and TRBJ2-7): EAEVAQSPRYKITEKSQAVAFWCDPISGHATLYWYRQILGQGPELLVQFQDESVVDDSQLPKDRFSAERLKGVDSTLKIQPAELGDSAMYLCASSQPGQGVDEQYFGPGTRLTVT.

V usage is TRBV5-4 and J usage is TRBJ1-2, with 11 nucleotides matching TRBD1. From germline, CDR1 is SGHNT and CDR2 YYREEE (reference sequence). Unmatched junction bases numbered 10, after V lost 10 bases and J lost 2 bases. The CDR3 spans 15 residues. The CDR3 loop reads CAQRDRGSGNYGYTF. CDR3 DNA sequence: TGTGCCCAGCGGGACAGGGGGAGTGGAAACTATGGCTACACCTTC.

V usage is TRBV4-1 and J usage is TRBJ2-2, with TRBD2 matching over 8 bases. V was pared by 0 bases and J by 10 bases, with 16 bases of the junction left unmatched. CDR3 size: 18 residues. Germline values: CDR1 MGHRA, CDR2 YSYEKL. CDR3 DNA sequence: TGCGCCAGCAGCCAAGAGTTGGGTGCGGGAGGTACCGGGGAGGAGCTGTTTTTT. Translating it yields CASSQELGAGGTGEELFF.

The chain combines TRBV7-9 with TRBJ2-7; 14 bases line up with TRBD2. The V gene's germline CDR1 is SEHNR and CDR2 FQNEAQ (reference sequence). V lost 4 bases to trimming and J lost 4 bases; unmatched junction nucleotides: 15. There are 19 residues in the CDR3. CDR3 sequence: CASSSAPGLAGASRYEQYF. In DNA form, the CDR3 reads TGTGCCAGCAGCTCGGCTCCGGGACTAGCGGGGGCCTCCCGATACGAGCAGTACTTC.

This clone was picked up a small number of times. V gene TRBV5-6 combines with J gene TRBJ1-6; possibly TRBD1 for D (5 bases). Germline values: CDR1 SGHDT, CDR2 YYEEEE. CDR3 length equals 14 residues. Trimming shortened V by 0 bases and J by 6 bases, and 7 bases separated the two germline ends. The CDR3: CASSLAQGNSPLHF. In DNA, the CDR3 is TGTGCCAGCAGCTTGGCCCAGGGTAATTCACCCCTCCACTTT.

This chain uses TRBV28 with TRBJ1-1, with unresolved D. The CDR3 loop spans 12 amino acids. CDR1 and CDR2 from the germline V gene are MDHEN and SYDVKM. Trimming left V 2 bases short and J 3 bases short, with 4 bases between. Here the CDR3 reads CASSLPDTEAFF. The CDR3 nucleotides read TGTGCCAGCAGTTTACCGGACACTGAAGCTTTCTTT.

CDR3 DNA sequence: TGTGCCAGCAGTTACTCGATTCTAACGGCCGGGGAGCTGTTTTTT. It translates to CASSYSILTAGELFF. This chain connects TRBV6-6 to TRBJ2-2; no clear D gene. Trimming removed 0 bases from V and 6 bases from J, with 11 bases in between. The CDR3 extends over 15 amino acids. Germline V gene data show CDR1 as MNHNY and CDR2 as SVGAGI (reference sequence).

The chain combines TRBV5-6 with TRBJ1-1, with D tentatively TRBD1 (5 bases). Per germline, CDR1 SGHDT and CDR2 YYEEEE. V lost 5 bases and J 2 bases, leaving 10 bases between the germline ends. CDR3 length: 13 residues. CDR3: CASRPQGNTEAFF. The CDR3 nucleotides read TGTGCCAGCAGACCTCAGGGCAACACTGAAGCTTTCTTT.

The chain joins TRBV27 to TRBJ2-1, with 8 bases matching TRBD2. Trimming at V came to 1 base and at J to 10 bases, leaving 6 bases not matched to a gene. The CDR3 spans 14 residues. Germline CDR1 and CDR2: MNHEY and SMNVEV (reference sequence). DNA for the CDR3: TGTGCCAGCAGTTTATTGGGTCCTAGCGGGGAGCAGTTCTTC. As protein: CASSLLGPSGEQFF.

The chain links TRBV10-3 to TRBJ2-7, with D possibly TRBD2 on 6 matching bases. V dropped 0 bases and J dropped 3 bases, with 12 bases sitting between them. From germline, CDR1 is ENHRY and CDR2 SYGVKD. The CDR3 consists of 15 residues. The CDR3 spells CAISESEGLYYEQYF. In DNA, the CDR3 is TGTGCCATCAGTGAGTCGGAGGGACTGTACTACGAGCAGTACTTC.

J is TRBJ2-1 and V is TRBV10-3, with 8 bases that match TRBD1. With 5 bases clipped from V and 0 bases from J, the junction kept 9 bases outside the gene matches. Germline CDR1 is ENHRY and CDR2 is SYGVKD. This CDR3 contains 17 residues. The CDR3 loop is CAISHGTGDPSYNEQFF. CDR3 sequence (DNA): TGTGCCATCAGTCACGGGACAGGTGACCCCTCCTACAATGAGCAGTTCTTC.

The sample holds a few counts of this clone. The CDR3 is CASSLFRGSGNQPQHF. The CDR3 DNA reads TGTGCCAGCAGTTTATTTCGGGGGAGCGGCAATCAGCCCCAGCATTTT. This sequence joins TRBV28 and TRBJ1-5; the D gene is possibly TRBD1 (5 bases). Germline V lookup: CDR1 MDHEN, CDR2 SYDVKM. This CDR3 contains 16 residues. V shed 1 base and J shed 2 bases, with 12 bases lying between them.

For the CDR3, the DNA is TGTGCCAGCTCACAGGGGGAGAACACTGAAGCTTTCTTT. Translation gives CASSQGENTEAFF. The chain couples TRBV18 to TRBJ1-1, with D possibly TRBD1 on 6 matching bases. The V end lost 4 bases, the J end lost 1 base, and 7 bases lay between the germline ends. Looked up from germline, CDR1 is KGHSH and CDR2 is LQKENI. The CDR3 is made up of 13 amino acids.

The V gene is TRBV15, the J gene TRBJ2-5; D not resolved. The germline V gene encodes CDR1 LNHNV and CDR2 YYDKDF (reference sequence). The CDR3 extends over 13 amino acids. Trimming took off 1 base at V and 2 bases at J, with 5 bases between the two ends. CDR3 loop: CATSRVEQETQYF. The CDR3 nucleotides read TGTGCCACCAGCAGAGTTGAGCAAGAGACCCAGTACTTC.

This chain connects TRBV6-5 to TRBJ2-6; D unresolved. Germline V gives CDR1 MNHEY, CDR2 SVGAGI. CDR3 length equals 13 residues. The ends were cut back, 11 bases at V and 2 bases at J, with 10 bases in the middle. In DNA form, the CDR3 reads TGTGCCTGCCATGGCCCTGGGGCCAACGTCCTGACTTTC. Encoded protein: CACHGPGANVLTF.

The genes are TRBV19 and TRBJ1-5, with unresolved D. The CDR3 covers 12 residues. The V gene's germline CDR1 is LNHDA and CDR2 SQIVND (reference sequence). The V end lost 0 bases, the J end lost 6 bases, and 3 bases lay between the germline ends. The CDR3 is CASSIESQPQHF. The CDR3 region has the DNA TGTGCCAGTAGTATAGAGAGTCAGCCCCAGCATTTT.

V usage is TRBV5-6 and J usage is TRBJ1-2, with D perhaps matching TRBD1 (5 bases). Germline assignment: CDR1 SGHDT and CDR2 YYEEEE. The CDR3 sequence is 17 residues long. V was clipped by 2 bases and J by 1 base, with 18 bases between them. This CDR3 reads CASSFGGTGVGNYGYTF. CDR3 sequence (DNA): TGTGCCAGCAGCTTTGGGGGAACGGGAGTTGGTAACTATGGCTACACCTTC.

As DNA, the CDR3 is TGTGCCAGCAGTTACTCGACTAGCGGGAGCTCCTACGAGCAGTACTTC. It translates to CASSYSTSGSSYEQYF. The rearrangement joins TRBV6-5 to TRBJ2-7, with 12 bases matching TRBD2. The germline CDR1 and CDR2 sequences are MNHEY and SVGAGI. The CDR3 extends over 16 amino acids. After removal of 0 bases from V and 0 bases from J, the junction contained 0 bases not matched to a gene.

This clone was detected once. The rearrangement uses TRBV5-4 and TRBJ2-7; weak D call: TRBD2 (7 bases). The V gene's germline CDR1 is SGHNT and CDR2 YYREEE (reference sequence). The length of the CDR3 is 16 residues. V lost 4 bases and J 0 bases, leaving 17 bases between the germline ends. The CDR3, as DNA: TGTGCCAGCAGCCTAACGGGGGCTAGCGGCTCCTACGAGCAGTACTTC. It encodes CASSLTGASGSYEQYF.

The chain has TRBV10-1 and TRBJ2-6; 15 nucleotides align to TRBD2. The ends lost 5 bases at V and 2 bases at J; junction bases unmatched: 10. Germline V gives CDR1 WNHNN, CDR2 SYGVQD (reference sequence). CDR3 length: 20 amino acids. CDR3 DNA: TGCGCCAGCAGTCCAGGACTAGCGGGAGGGAAGGGCCCTGGGGCCAACGTCCTGACTTTC. This encodes CASSPGLAGGKGPGANVLTF.

The CDR3 is CASTLAGVAKNIQYF. CDR3 DNA sequence: TGTGCCAGCACCCTAGCGGGCGTAGCCAAAAACATTCAGTACTTC. The V and J genes are TRBV2 and TRBJ2-4; 8 nucleotides align to TRBD2. Germline V gene lookup returns CDR1 SNHLY and CDR2 FYNNEI. The CDR3 is 15 amino acids. V lost 7 bases and J lost 0; bases outside the gene matches: 5.

The chain has TRBV6-1 and TRBJ2-7; TRBD2 is a possible D gene (6 bases). Trimming cost V 8 bases and J 2 bases, with 19 bases left between them. The CDR3 contains 15 residues. Per germline, CDR1 MNHNS and CDR2 SASEGT. The CDR3 sequence: CASRTPGTLTYEQYF. The CDR3 region has the DNA TGTGCCAGCCGTACCCCCGGGACTCTTACCTACGAGCAGTACTTC.